This T cell receptor beta chain was documented in a study of T cell responses to AZD1222 COVID-19 vaccine (dated by TCRdb to 2020 to 2022). For context, the study as a whole: AZD1222 recipients given second doses at about 4 weeks or at about 12 weeks were pooled, since spike-specific TCR depth and breadth were not found to differ between the two schedules. Trial participants were enrolled by age into subgroups of 18-55, 56-69 and 70-plus years, and around 150, 28 and 57 TCR-sequenced participants, respectively, were included in these subgroups. A total of 230 to 250 trial participants underwent TCR sequencing, of whom 207 received two doses of AZD1222 and about 25 received two doses of the MenACWY control vaccine. Here is what the overall study found, with its caveats: The 56-69-year group was small, and its depth increase did not reach significance, likely because of low power. Only six AZD1222 recipients were SARS-CoV-2 seropositive at baseline, limiting conclusions about previously exposed vaccinees. Participants were mostly white British and included more females than males, and it was suggested by the authors that clonal diversity may have been underestimated. Because no samples from the day 14 peak response were available, repertoires could be characterized only after the peak T cell response. After two AZD1222 doses, both the breadth and the depth of spike-specific TCRs were significantly higher than at day 0 and than in MenACWY recipients. The vaccine-associated CD4 TCRs covered the entire spike protein, and the dominant responses fell in regions 160-218 and 743-854. Reportedly, close to half of the unique spike-specific TCRs recognized epitopes lying outside the regions that are mutated in the B.1.351 and B.1.1.7 variants.

What the time point label conveys for this sample: baseline before first vaccination. The vaccinee samples were drawn from two UK trials, COV001 and COV002, one of which was a single-blind randomized controlled phase 2/3 trial testing AZD1222 (ChAdOx1 nCoV-19) in healthy adults. Trial participant PBMC samples were collected at day 0 and day 28 after the second dose for TCRbeta chain sequencing. The CDR3 regions of human TCRbeta chains were subjected to immunosequencing. Per the original workflow: TCRs in the repertoires were matched against a reference library of SARS-CoV-2-specific TCRs that had been generated with the MIRA antigen-specificity platform. Breadth meant the fraction of unique TCRs that were SARS-CoV-2-associated, whereas depth meant the fraction of total T cells that were SARS-CoV-2-associated. Using the MIRA data, each spike-specific TCR was assigned both to the spike region to which the TCR was reactive and to a CD4 or CD8 class. Log10-transformed breadth and depth values were compared by one-way ANOVA with Sidak's multiple comparisons tests. The table was pulled from immuneACCESS by TCRdb, which kept in-frame rearrangements only. Such tables lose some clones; where checked, under half of the loss comes from unresolved V genes, and the rest has no known cause. V and J calls and clone size are as listed in that table; D and trimming were resolved from the DNA. Across this sample there are approximately 73,000 clones, with roughly 85% seen only once. The ten largest clones capture approximately 2.8% of the sample.

For this clone: The target of this receptor is not known. Within one base of it there is no much larger clone, and no base qualities were kept.

From the germline V gene, CDR1 is MGHDK and CDR2 is SYGVNS. Taken from cysteine to phenylalanine, the CDR3 has 15 residues. The read is trimmed to its CDR3 DNA, 45 bases read in frame from base 1. Germline trimming amounts to 4 bases on V and 1 base on J, with 7 as the count of junction bases outside the gene matches. The chain is assembled from TRBV25-1 and TRBJ2-7; 7 bases in between match TRBD1. Sequencing used peripheral blood, obtained on day 0 of AZD1222 vaccination. The origin of this receptor is an adult in good health. The CDR3 loop reads CASSARTGSSYEQYF. The DNA reads as follows: TGTGCCAGCAGTGCAAGGACAGGAAGTTCCTACGAGCAGTACTTC.